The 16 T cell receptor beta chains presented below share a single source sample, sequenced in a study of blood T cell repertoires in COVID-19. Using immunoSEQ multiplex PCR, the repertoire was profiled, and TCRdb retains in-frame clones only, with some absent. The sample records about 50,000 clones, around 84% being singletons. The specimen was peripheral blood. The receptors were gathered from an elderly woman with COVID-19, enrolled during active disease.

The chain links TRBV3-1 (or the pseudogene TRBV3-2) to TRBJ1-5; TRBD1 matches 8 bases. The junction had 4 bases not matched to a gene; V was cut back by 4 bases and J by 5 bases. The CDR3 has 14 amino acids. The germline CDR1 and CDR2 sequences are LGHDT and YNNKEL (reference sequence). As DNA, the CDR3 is TGTGCCAGCAGCCCTCGGACAGGGTATCAGCCCCAGCATTTT. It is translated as CASSPRTGYQPQHF.

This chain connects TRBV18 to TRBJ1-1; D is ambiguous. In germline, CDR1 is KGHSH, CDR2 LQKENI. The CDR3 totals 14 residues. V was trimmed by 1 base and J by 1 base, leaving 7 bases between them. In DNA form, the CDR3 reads TGTGCCAGCTCACCACGTGGGCAGAACACTGAAGCTTTCTTT. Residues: CASSPRGQNTEAFF.

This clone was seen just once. CDR3 nucleotide sequence: TGTGCCAGCAGCCAAGTTGGCAGGGTGAACGAAAAACTGTTTTTT. Translation gives CASSQVGRVNEKLFF. The V and J genes are TRBV3-1 (or the pseudogene TRBV3-2) and TRBJ1-4; D is perhaps TRBD1 (5 bases). The CDR3 covers 15 residues. V dropped 1 base and J dropped 8 bases, with 14 bases sitting between them. Germline values: CDR1 LGHDT, CDR2 YNNKEL (reference sequence).

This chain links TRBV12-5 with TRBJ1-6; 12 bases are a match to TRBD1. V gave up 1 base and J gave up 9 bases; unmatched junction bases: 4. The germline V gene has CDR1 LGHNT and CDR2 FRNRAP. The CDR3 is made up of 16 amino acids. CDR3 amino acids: CASGLAGTGGFSPLHF. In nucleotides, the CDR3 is TGTGCTAGTGGTTTGGCCGGGACAGGGGGCTTTTCACCCCTCCACTTT.

The CDR3 coding sequence is TGTGCCAGCAGACGCGGACAGGTTGGGGAAAAACTGTTTTTT. It is translated as CASRRGQVGEKLFF. The chain couples TRBV6-5 to TRBJ1-4; the match to TRBD1 covers 7 bases. This CDR3 comprises 14 residues. The junction had 9 bases not matched to a gene; V was cut back by 6 bases and J by 8 bases. Germline CDR1 MNHEY, CDR2 SVGAGI.

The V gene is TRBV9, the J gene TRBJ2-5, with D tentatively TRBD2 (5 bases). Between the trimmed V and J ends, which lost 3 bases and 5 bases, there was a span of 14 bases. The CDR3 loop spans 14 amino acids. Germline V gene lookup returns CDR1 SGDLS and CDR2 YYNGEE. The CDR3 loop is CASSGGSGAETQYF. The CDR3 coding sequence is TGTGCCAGCAGCGGGGGAAGCGGCGCGGAGACCCAGTACTTC.

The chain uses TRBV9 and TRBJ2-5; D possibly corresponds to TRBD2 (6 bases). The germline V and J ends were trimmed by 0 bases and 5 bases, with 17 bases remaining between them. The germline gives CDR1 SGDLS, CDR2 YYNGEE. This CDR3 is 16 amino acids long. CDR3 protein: CASSVVGMGGSETQYF. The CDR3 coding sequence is TGTGCCAGCAGCGTAGTAGGGATGGGGGGTTCGGAGACCCAGTACTTC.

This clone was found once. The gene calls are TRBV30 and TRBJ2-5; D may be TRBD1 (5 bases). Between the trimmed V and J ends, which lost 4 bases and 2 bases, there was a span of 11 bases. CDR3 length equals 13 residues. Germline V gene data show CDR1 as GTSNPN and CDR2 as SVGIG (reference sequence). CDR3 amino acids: CAWNPTAQETQYF. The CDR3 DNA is TGTGCCTGGAACCCGACAGCTCAAGAGACCCAGTACTTC.

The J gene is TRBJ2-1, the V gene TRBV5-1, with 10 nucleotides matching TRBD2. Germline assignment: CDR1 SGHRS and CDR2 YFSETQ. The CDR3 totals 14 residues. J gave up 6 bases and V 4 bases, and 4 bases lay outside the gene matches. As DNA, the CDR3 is TGCGCCAGCAGCCGAGCGGGAGGGCCCAATGAGCAGTTCTTC. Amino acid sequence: CASSRAGGPNEQFF. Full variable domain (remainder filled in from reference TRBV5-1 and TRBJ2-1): KAGVTQTPRYLIKTRGQQVTLSCSPISGHRSVSWYQQTPGQGLQFLFEYFSETQRNKGNFPGRFSGRQFSNSRSEMNVSTLELGDSALYLCASSRAGGPNEQFFGPGTRLTVL.

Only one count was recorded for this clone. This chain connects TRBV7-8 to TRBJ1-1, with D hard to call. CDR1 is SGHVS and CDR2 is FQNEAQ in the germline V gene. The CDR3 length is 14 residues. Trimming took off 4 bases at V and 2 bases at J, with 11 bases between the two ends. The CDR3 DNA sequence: TGTGCCAGCAGCTCCGCGATCATTAACACTGAAGCTTTCTTT. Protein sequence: CASSSAIINTEAFF.

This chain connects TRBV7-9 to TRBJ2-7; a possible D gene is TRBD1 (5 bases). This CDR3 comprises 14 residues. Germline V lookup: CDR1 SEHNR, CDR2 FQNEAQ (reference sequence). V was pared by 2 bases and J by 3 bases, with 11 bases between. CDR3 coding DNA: TGTGCCAGCAGCTTACCCCAGGGCCGCTACGAGCAGTACTTC. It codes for CASSLPQGRYEQYF.

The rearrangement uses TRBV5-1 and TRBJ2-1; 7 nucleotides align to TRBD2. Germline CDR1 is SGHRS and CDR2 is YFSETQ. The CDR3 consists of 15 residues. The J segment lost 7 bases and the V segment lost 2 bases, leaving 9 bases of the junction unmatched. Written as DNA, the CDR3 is TGCGCCAGCAGCTTAGGCGGGAGAAAGGTGAATGAGCAGTTCTTC. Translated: CASSLGGRKVNEQFF.

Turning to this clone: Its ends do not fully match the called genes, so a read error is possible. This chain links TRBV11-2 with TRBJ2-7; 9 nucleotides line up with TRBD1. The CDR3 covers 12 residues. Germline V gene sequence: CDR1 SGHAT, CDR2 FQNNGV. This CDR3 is CASSSIRQGEFF. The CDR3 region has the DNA TGTGCCAGCAGCTCCATAAGACAGGGGGAATTCTTC. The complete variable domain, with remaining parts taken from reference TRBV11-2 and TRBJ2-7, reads EAGVAQSPRYKIIEKRQSVAFWCNPISGHATLYWYQQILGQGPKLLIQFQNNGVVDDSQLPKDRFSAERLKGVDSTLKIQPAKLEDSAVYLCASSSIRQGEFFGPGTRLTVT.

DNA for the CDR3: TGCGCCAGCAGCCGCGGGATCCCAAATGAGCAGTTCTTC. This sequence encodes CASSRGIPNEQFF. The chain carries TRBV5-1 and TRBJ2-1, with D perhaps TRBD2 (6 bases). The ends were cut back, 4 bases at V and 7 bases at J, with 12 bases in the middle. The germline gives CDR1 SGHRS, CDR2 YFSETQ. This CDR3 contains 13 residues. The full variable domain, completed using reference TRBV5-1 and TRBJ2-1, is KAGVTQTPRYLIKTRGQQVTLSCSPISGHRSVSWYQQTPGQGLQFLFEYFSETQRNKGNFPGRFSGRQFSNSRSEMNVSTLELGDSALYLCASSRGIPNEQFFGPGTRLTVL.

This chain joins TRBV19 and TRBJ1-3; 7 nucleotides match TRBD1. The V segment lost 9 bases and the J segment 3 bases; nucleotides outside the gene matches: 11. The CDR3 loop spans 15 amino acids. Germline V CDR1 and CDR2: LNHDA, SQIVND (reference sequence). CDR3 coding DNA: TGTGCCAGCATTAAGGGACAGTTGAATGGAAACACCATATATTTT. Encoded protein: CASIKGQLNGNTIYF.

CDR3 in DNA: TGCGCCAGCAGCCGCCCGGGGGGCGGGAGGGCCGGTGTACAAGAGACCCAGTACTTC. Translating it yields CASSRPGGGRAGVQETQYF. The chain employs TRBV5-1 and TRBJ2-5; TRBD2 matches at 9 bases. The CDR3 consists of 19 residues. Trimming cost V 4 bases and J 2 bases; bases outside gene matches: 18. Germline lookup yields CDR1 SGHRS and CDR2 YFSETQ. Complete variable domain (other parts from reference TRBV5-1 and TRBJ2-5): KAGVTQTPRYLIKTRGQQVTLSCSPISGHRSVSWYQQTPGQGLQFLFEYFSETQRNKGNFPGRFSGRQFSNSRSEMNVSTLELGDSALYLCASSRPGGGRAGVQETQYFGPGTRLLVL.